The 27 T cell receptor beta chains listed next were all sequenced from one sample in a study of technical replicates of blood from several donors. Sequencing used immunoSEQ multiplex PCR; TCRdb keeps in-frame clones, though not all of them. The top ten hold approximately 0.25% of the sample, which has 80,000 to 90,000 clones, 90% to 95% seen once. Sequenced input: T cells isolated from PBMCs. Receptors were obtained from a human donor in good health.

The chain links TRBV6-1 to TRBJ1-1; no definite D call. Germline V gene sequence: CDR1 MNHNS, CDR2 SASEGT. CDR3 length: 13 amino acids. Trimming stripped 6 bases from V and 5 bases from J, with 13 bases between. In nucleotides, the CDR3 is TGTGCCAGCAGCCGGGGAGTCTTAACTGAAGCTTTCTTT. Amino acids: CASSRGVLTEAFF.

This chain links TRBV19 with TRBJ1-5, with 7 positions matching TRBD1. Germline lookup yields CDR1 LNHDA and CDR2 SQIVND (reference sequence). Germline trimming cut 6 bases from V and 6 bases from J; bases unmatched to any gene: 8. The CDR3 has 14 amino acids. This CDR3 reads CASRGGRLGQPQHF. The CDR3 nucleotides are TGTGCCAGTAGAGGGGGCAGGTTGGGTCAGCCCCAGCATTTT.

This sequence joins TRBV6-1 and TRBJ1-2; possible D gene TRBD1, 5 bases. Trimming removed 5 bases from V and 5 bases from J, with 9 bases in between. The CDR3 is made up of 12 amino acids. Germline V CDR1 and CDR2: MNHNS, SASEGT. CDR3 DNA sequence: TGTGCCAGCAGTCTACAGGTATATGGCTACACCTTC. This gives the protein CASSLQVYGYTF.

The chain links TRBV11-3 to TRBJ1-2, with 7 bases lining up with TRBD1. Germline CDR1 is SGHNT and CDR2 is YENEEA. The junction had 2 bases not matched to a gene; V was cut back by 1 base and J by 3 bases. The CDR3 has 14 amino acids. CDR3 sequence (DNA): TGTGCCAGCAGCTTAGGACAGGGTGACTATGGCTACACCTTC. This encodes CASSLGQGDYGYTF.

The rearrangement uses TRBV28 and TRBJ2-7; TRBD1 is a possible D gene (5 bases). Trimming stripped 2 bases from V and 7 bases from J, with 12 bases between. This CDR3 comprises 13 residues. CDR1 MDHEN and CDR2 SYDVKM come from the germline V gene. CDR3 DNA sequence: TGTGCCAGCAGTTTACTCTCCCAGGGTGAGCAGTACTTC. Protein sequence: CASSLLSQGEQYF.

V and J are TRBV15 and TRBJ1-4; 8 bases line up with TRBD1. V dropped 4 bases and J dropped 5; count of bases not matched to a gene: 3. The CDR3 consists of 14 residues. Germline CDR1 and CDR2: LNHNV and YYDKDF (reference sequence). CDR3 nucleotides: TGTGCCACCAGCACCTGGACAGGGAATGAAAAACTGTTTTTT. This sequence encodes CATSTWTGNEKLFF.

The rearrangement links TRBV7-9 to TRBJ1-1; D call uncertain. From germline, CDR1 is SEHNR and CDR2 FQNEAQ (reference sequence). CDR3 length equals 13 residues. The V gene lost 5 bases and the J gene lost 0 bases, with 7 bases spanning the gap. The CDR3 reads CASSITVNTEAFF. The CDR3 region has the DNA TGTGCCAGCAGCATCACAGTGAACACTGAAGCTTTCTTT. Filled out from reference TRBV7-9 and TRBJ1-1, the complete variable domain reads DTGVSQNPRHKITKRGQNVTFRCDPISEHNRLYWYRQTLGQGPEFLTYFQNEAQLEKSRLLSDRFSAERPKGSFSTLEIQRTEQGDSAMYLCASSITVNTEAFFGQGTRLTVV.

The gene calls are TRBV2 and TRBJ1-2; 9 bases line up with TRBD1. This CDR3 contains 19 residues. V shed 6 bases, J shed 6 bases, and the junction held 23 bases outside the gene matches. The germline V gene has CDR1 SNHLY and CDR2 FYNNEI. DNA of the CDR3: TGTGCCAGCAGCCCCGCGAAAAGGGACAGGGCCACCCTCGGTCATGGCTACACCTTC. Translating gives CASSPAKRDRATLGHGYTF.

The rearrangement uses TRBV6-5 and TRBJ2-1, with 12 bases that match TRBD2. The germline CDR1 and CDR2 sequences are MNHEY and SVGAGI. With 5 bases clipped from V and 3 bases from J, the junction kept 2 bases outside the gene matches. The CDR3 runs 15 residues. CDR3 protein: CASSPSGGGYNEQFF. The CDR3 bases are TGTGCCAGCAGTCCTAGCGGGGGGGGCTACAATGAGCAGTTCTTC.

The chain links TRBV15 to TRBJ2-7; 9 bases match TRBD2. J was trimmed by 4 bases and V by 5 bases; bases with no gene match: 6. This CDR3 has 14 amino acids. Germline CDR1 and CDR2: LNHNV and YYDKDF (reference sequence). CDR3 in DNA: TGTGCCACCAGCCCCACGCGGGAGGGGTACGAGCAGTACTTC. This encodes CATSPTREGYEQYF. The complete variable domain, with remaining parts taken from reference TRBV15 and TRBJ2-7, reads DAMVIQNPRYQVTQFGKPVTLSCSQTLNHNVMYWYQQKSSQAPKLLFHYYDKDFNNEADTPDNFQSRRPNTSFCFLDIRSPGLGDTAMYLCATSPTREGYEQYFGPGTRLTVT.

This chain links TRBV27 with TRBJ2-7, with D tentatively TRBD2 (6 bases). V was trimmed by 4 bases and J by 9 bases, leaving 10 bases between them. This CDR3 has 11 residues. The germline gives CDR1 MNHEY, CDR2 SMNVEV (reference sequence). The CDR3 nucleotides read TGTGCCAGCAGTTCCCTAGCGCCGCAGTACTTC. Protein sequence: CASSSLAPQYF.

The gene calls are TRBV4-2 and TRBJ1-1, with TRBD1 matching over 7 bases. This CDR3 region has 14 residues. Germline V gene data show CDR1 as LGHNA and CDR2 as YNFKEQ. V lost 1 base to trimming and J lost 5 bases; unmatched junction nucleotides: 4. For the CDR3, the DNA is TGTGCCAGCAGCCAAGGAGGGGGCTGGACTGAAGCTTTCTTT. It specifies CASSQGGGWTEAFF.

The rearrangement links TRBV6-5 to TRBJ2-7; TRBD1 matches at 8 bases. Looked up from germline, CDR1 is MNHEY and CDR2 is SVGAGI. The CDR3 is made up of 13 amino acids. Losses at the gene ends were 6 bases for V and 3 bases for J; bases not matched to a gene: 4. This CDR3 reads CASRNRGYYEQYF. In nucleotides, the CDR3 is TGTGCCAGCAGGAACAGGGGGTACTACGAGCAGTACTTC.

The CDR3 reads CASSSIAWPGTSGTYEQYF. CDR3 bases: TGTGCCAGCAGTAGTATAGCTTGGCCGGGGACTAGCGGAACCTACGAGCAGTACTTC. The V gene is TRBV2, the J gene TRBJ2-7; 11 nucleotides agree with TRBD2. The length of the CDR3 is 19 residues. J was trimmed by 2 bases and V by 5 bases; bases with no gene match: 17. CDR1 SNHLY and CDR2 FYNNEI come from the germline V gene.

V gene TRBV27 combines with J gene TRBJ2-5, with 8 bases lining up with TRBD2. In germline, CDR1 is MNHEY, CDR2 SMNVEV (reference sequence). Unmatched junction bases numbered 5, after V lost 4 bases and J lost 1 base. The CDR3 covers 15 residues. The CDR3 loop is CASSSGLVSQETQYF. The CDR3 coding sequence is TGTGCCAGCAGTTCGGGACTAGTGAGCCAAGAGACCCAGTACTTC.

CDR3 sequence (DNA): TGCAGCCCTTGGGGGGGGCGGGAGGGCCGGAATGAGCAGTTCTTC. Translation: CSPWGGREGRNEQFF. The chain has TRBV29-1 and TRBJ2-1; 9 bases are a match to TRBD2. CDR3 length: 15 residues. CDR1 SQVTM and CDR2 ANQGSEA come from the germline V gene. Trimming at V came to 8 bases and at J to 7 bases, leaving 15 bases not matched to a gene.

This rearrangement joins TRBV7-9 to TRBJ2-1; D ambiguous. CDR1 and CDR2 from the germline V gene are SEHNR and FQNEAQ (reference sequence). This CDR3 is 16 amino acids long. V lost 0 bases and J 5 bases, leaving 14 bases between the germline ends. CDR3 sequence reads: CASSLAAGRLDNEQFF. The DNA of the CDR3 is TGTGCCAGCAGCTTAGCGGCAGGCCGGCTCGACAATGAGCAGTTCTTC.

This chain connects TRBV5-4 to TRBJ1-6; D unclear. CDR1 and CDR2 (germline): SGHNT, YYREEE (reference sequence). Trimming stripped 1 base from V and 13 bases from J, with 9 bases between. The CDR3 is 12 residues long. The CDR3 here is CASSLRVGPLHF. Here the CDR3 DNA reads TGTGCCAGCAGCTTGCGGGTTGGGCCCCTCCACTTT.

The rearrangement joins TRBV6-6 to TRBJ2-5; TRBD2 matches 8 bases. The J segment lost 4 bases and the V segment lost 5 bases, leaving 3 bases of the junction unmatched. Germline V gives CDR1 MNHNY, CDR2 SVGAGI (reference sequence). CDR3 length: 13 residues. CDR3: CASSETSAETQYF. CDR3 in DNA: TGTGCCAGCAGTGAGACTAGCGCAGAGACCCAGTACTTC.

There are a few counts of this clone. The chain combines TRBV13 with TRBJ2-2; 7 bases line up with TRBD2. Germline lookup yields CDR1 PRHDT and CDR2 FYEKMQ (reference sequence). The CDR3 covers 18 residues. V lost 1 base to trimming and J lost 1 base; unmatched junction nucleotides: 9. This chain's CDR3 is CASSLDGGSHRNTGELFF. The DNA for the CDR3 is TGTGCCAGCAGCTTAGACGGCGGGAGCCATCGGAACACCGGGGAGCTGTTTTTT.

The genes are TRBV28 and TRBJ1-5; 8 bases fit TRBD1. The germline V gene encodes CDR1 MDHEN and CDR2 SYDVKM. This CDR3 comprises 15 residues. V shed 5 bases and J 7 bases; nucleotides not matched to a gene: 10. The CDR3 is CASSMLQGVGQPQHF. The DNA for the CDR3 is TGTGCCAGCAGTATGCTACAGGGGGTAGGACAGCCCCAGCATTTT.

V is TRBV14 and J is TRBJ2-1; possible D gene TRBD2, 6 bases. From germline, CDR1 is SGHDN and CDR2 FVKESK. The V and J ends lost 6 bases and 5 bases respectively, with 17 bases between them. The CDR3 totals 15 residues. The CDR3: CASSHIAEENNEQFF. In DNA form, the CDR3 reads TGTGCCAGCAGTCACATAGCGGAAGAGAACAATGAGCAGTTCTTC.

The chain joins TRBV6-5 to TRBJ1-5; the D gene is possibly TRBD1 (5 bases). Germline assignment: CDR1 MNHEY and CDR2 SVGAGI. The CDR3 covers 14 residues. The germline V and J ends were trimmed by 5 bases and 7 bases, with 15 bases remaining between them. As DNA, the CDR3 is TGTGCCAGCAGTGCCGGGACGGGGGTCCAGCCCCAGCATTTT. Translated: CASSAGTGVQPQHF.

This chain connects TRBV15 to TRBJ2-2; possibly TRBD2 for D (5 bases). The germline V and J ends were trimmed by 8 bases and 6 bases, with 16 bases remaining between them. The CDR3 is made up of 14 amino acids. Per germline, CDR1 LNHNV and CDR2 YYDKDF (reference sequence). CDR3 bases: TGTGCCACCGAGGGAGAGTTATTGGCCGGGGAGCTGTTTTTT. Translating it yields CATEGELLAGELFF.

This chain uses TRBV7-8 with TRBJ2-6; 8 nucleotides line up with TRBD2. The CDR3 consists of 18 residues. The trim removed 5 bases at V and 1 base at J, leaving 10 bases unmatched. CDR1 SGHVS and CDR2 FQNEAQ come from the germline V gene. The CDR3 loop is CASSHESGRVSGANVLTF. The DNA of the CDR3 is TGTGCCAGCAGCCACGAAAGCGGGAGAGTGTCTGGGGCCAACGTCCTGACTTTC.

The chain recombines TRBV7-3 with TRBJ2-4, with D possibly matching TRBD1 (6 bases). This CDR3 is 17 amino acids long. Per germline, CDR1 SGHTA and CDR2 FQGTGA. Trimming took off 2 bases at V and 1 base at J, with 15 bases between the two ends. The CDR3 protein is CASSLGQTQEAKNIQYF. For the CDR3, the DNA is TGTGCCAGCAGCTTAGGACAGACCCAAGAGGCCAAAAACATTCAGTACTTC.

This clone came up once. V usage is TRBV5-1 and J usage is TRBJ2-7; 7 nucleotides line up with TRBD1. V trimming: 7 bases; J trimming: 2 bases; junction bases outside the gene matches: 12. The CDR3 loop spans 15 amino acids. Germline V gene lookup returns CDR1 SGHRS and CDR2 YFSETQ. The CDR3 reads CASRPLTGNTYEQYF. In DNA, the CDR3 is TGCGCCAGCCGACCCTTGACAGGGAACACCTACGAGCAGTACTTC.